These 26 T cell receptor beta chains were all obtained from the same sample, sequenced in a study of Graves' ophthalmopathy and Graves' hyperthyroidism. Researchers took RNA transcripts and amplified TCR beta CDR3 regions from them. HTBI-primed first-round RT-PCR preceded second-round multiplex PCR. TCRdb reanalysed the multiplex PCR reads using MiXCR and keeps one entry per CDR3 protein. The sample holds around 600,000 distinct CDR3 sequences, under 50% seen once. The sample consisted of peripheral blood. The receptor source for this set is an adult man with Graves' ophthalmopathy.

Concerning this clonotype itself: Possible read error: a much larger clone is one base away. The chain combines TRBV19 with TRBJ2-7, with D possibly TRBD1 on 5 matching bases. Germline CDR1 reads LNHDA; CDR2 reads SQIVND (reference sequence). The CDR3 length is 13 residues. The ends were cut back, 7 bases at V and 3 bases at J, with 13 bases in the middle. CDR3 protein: CASNQRQGYEQYF. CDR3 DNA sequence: TGTGCCAGTAACCAGAGGCAGGGCTACGAGCAGTACTTC.

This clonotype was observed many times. CDR3 DNA: TGTGCCAGCAGCCCAACTGGGACCGACTATGGCTACACCTTC. This gives the protein CASSPTGTDYGYTF. The J gene is TRBJ1-2, the V gene TRBV9; tentative D call: TRBD1 (5 bases). Per germline, CDR1 SGDLS and CDR2 YYNGEE. This CDR3 comprises 14 residues. The V end was cut by 4 bases, the J end by 3 bases, with 13 bases between.

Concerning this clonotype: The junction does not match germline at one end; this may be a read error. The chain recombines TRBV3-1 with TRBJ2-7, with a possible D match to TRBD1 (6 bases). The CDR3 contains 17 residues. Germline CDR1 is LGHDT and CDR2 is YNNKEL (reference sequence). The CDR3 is CASSQGPGTPRSYEQYF. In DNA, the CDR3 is TGTGCCAGCAGCCAAGGCCCAGGGACACCACGCTCCTACGAACAGTACTTC.

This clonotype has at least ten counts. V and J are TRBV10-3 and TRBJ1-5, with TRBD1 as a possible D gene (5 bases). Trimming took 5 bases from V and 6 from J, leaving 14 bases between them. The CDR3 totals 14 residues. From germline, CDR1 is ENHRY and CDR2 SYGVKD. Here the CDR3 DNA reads TGTGCCATCAGTTTACAGGATTCTGGTCAGCCCCAGCATTTT. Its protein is CAISLQDSGQPQHF.

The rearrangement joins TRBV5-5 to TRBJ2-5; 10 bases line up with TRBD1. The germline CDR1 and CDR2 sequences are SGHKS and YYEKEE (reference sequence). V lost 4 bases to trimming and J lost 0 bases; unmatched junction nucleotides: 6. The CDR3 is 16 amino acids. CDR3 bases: TGTGCCAGCAGCCGACGGGGACAGGGGAACCAAGAGACCCAGTACTTC. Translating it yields CASSRRGQGNQETQYF.

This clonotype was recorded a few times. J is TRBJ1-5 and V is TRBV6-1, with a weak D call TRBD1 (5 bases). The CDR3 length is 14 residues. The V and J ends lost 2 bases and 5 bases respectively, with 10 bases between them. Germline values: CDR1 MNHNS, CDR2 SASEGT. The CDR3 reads CASSEMDTYQPQHF. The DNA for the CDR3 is TGTGCCAGCAGTGAAATGGACACCTATCAGCCCCAGCATTTT.

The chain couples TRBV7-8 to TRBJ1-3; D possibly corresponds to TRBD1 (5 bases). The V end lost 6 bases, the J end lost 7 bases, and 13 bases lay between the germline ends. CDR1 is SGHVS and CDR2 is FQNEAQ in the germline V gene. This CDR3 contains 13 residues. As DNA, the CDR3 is TGTGCCAGCAGGGGTCGGGGGGGTAACACCATATATTTT. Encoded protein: CASRGRGGNTIYF.

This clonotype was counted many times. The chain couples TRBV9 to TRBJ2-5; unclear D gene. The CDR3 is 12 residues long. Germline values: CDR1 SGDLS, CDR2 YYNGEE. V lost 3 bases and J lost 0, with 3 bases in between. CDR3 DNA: TGTGCCAGCAGCGGCGACCAAGAGACCCAGTACTTC. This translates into CASSGDQETQYF.

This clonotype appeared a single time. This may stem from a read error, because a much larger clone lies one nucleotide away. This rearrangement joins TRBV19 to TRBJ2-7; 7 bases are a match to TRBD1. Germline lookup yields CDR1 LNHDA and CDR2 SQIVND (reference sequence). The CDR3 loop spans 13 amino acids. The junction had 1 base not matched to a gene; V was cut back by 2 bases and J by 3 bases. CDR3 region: CASSITGVYEQYF. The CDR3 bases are TGTGCCAGTAGTATAACAGGGGTCTACGAGCAGTACTTC. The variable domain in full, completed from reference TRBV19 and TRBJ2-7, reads DGGITQSPKYLFRKEGQNVTLSCEQNLNHDAMYWYRQDPGQGLRLIYYSQIVNDFQKGDIAEGYSVSREKKESFPLTVTSAQKNPTAFYLCASSITGVYEQYFGPGTRLTVT.

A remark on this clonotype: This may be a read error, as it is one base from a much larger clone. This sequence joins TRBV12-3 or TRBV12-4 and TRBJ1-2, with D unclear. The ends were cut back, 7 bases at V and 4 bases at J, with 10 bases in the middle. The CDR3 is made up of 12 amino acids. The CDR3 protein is CASIHQFYGYTF. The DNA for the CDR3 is TGTGCCAGCATCCACCAGTTCTATGGCTACACCTTC.

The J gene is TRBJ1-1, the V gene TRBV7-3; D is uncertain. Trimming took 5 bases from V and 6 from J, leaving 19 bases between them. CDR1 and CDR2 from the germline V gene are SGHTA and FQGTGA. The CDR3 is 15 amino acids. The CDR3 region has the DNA TGTGCCAGCAGCCCTTCGGGTCTTCTTAGTGCTGAAGCTTTCTTT. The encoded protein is CASSPSGLLSAEAFF.

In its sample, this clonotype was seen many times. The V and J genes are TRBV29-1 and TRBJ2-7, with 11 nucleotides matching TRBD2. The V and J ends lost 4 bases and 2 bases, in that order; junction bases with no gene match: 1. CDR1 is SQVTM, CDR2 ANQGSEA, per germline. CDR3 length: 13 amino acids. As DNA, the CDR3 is TGCAGCGTTGGTAGCGGGAGGGCCTACGAGCAGTACTTC. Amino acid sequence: CSVGSGRAYEQYF.

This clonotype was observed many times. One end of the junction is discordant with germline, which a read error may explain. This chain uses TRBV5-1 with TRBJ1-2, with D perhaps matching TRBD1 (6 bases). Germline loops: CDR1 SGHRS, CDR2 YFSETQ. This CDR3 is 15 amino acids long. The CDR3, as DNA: TGTGCCAGCAGTCTCAGTCGGGGGCCGGGCTATGGCTACACCTTC. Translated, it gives CASSLSRGPGYGYTF.

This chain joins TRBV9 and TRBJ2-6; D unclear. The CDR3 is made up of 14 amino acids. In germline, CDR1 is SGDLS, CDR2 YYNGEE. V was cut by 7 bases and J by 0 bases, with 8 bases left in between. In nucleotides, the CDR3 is TGTGCCAGCTCATCGGACTCTGGGGCCAACGTCCTGACTTTC. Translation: CASSSDSGANVLTF.

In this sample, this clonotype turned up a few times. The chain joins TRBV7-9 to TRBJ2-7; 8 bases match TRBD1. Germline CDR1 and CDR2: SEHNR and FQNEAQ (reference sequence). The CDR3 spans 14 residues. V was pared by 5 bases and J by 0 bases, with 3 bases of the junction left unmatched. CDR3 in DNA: TGTGCCAGCAGCCAGACAGGGGACTCCTACGAGCAGTACTTC. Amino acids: CASSQTGDSYEQYF.

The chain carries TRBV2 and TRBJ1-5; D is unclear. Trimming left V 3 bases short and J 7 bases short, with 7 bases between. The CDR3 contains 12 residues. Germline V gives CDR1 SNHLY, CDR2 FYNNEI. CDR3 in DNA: TGTGCCAGCAGTGATCAGGAACAGCCCCAGCATTTT. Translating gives CASSDQEQPQHF.

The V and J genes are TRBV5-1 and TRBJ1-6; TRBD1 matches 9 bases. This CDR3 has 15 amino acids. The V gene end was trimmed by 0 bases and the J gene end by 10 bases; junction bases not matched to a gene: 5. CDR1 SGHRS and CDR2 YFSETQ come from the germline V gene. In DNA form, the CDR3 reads TGCGCCAGCAGCTTGGGGACAGGGGATGGATCACCCCTCCACTTT. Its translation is CASSLGTGDGSPLHF.

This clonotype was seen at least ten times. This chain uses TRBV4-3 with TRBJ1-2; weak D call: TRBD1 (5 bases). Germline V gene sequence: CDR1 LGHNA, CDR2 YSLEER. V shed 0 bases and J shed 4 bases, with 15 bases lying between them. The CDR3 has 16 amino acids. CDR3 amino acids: CASSQDRRGSGYGYTF. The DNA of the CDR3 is TGCGCCAGCAGCCAAGATCGGAGGGGCTCGGGCTATGGCTACACCTTC.

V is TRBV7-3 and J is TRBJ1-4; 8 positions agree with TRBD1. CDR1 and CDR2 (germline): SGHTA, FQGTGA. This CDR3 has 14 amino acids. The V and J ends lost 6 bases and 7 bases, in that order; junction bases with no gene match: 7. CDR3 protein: CASRNRDRSEKLFF. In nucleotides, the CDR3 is TGTGCCAGCAGGAACCGGGACAGGAGTGAAAAACTGTTTTTT. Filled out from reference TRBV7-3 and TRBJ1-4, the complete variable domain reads GAGVSQTPSNKVTEKGKYVELRCDPISGHTALYWYRQSLGQGPEFLIYFQGTGAADDSGLPNDRFFAVRPEGSVSTLKIQRTERGDSAVYLCASRNRDRSEKLFFGSGTQLSVL.

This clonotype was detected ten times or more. The CDR3 region is CASSLVTSTEAFF. CDR3 coding DNA: TGCGCCAGCAGCTTGGTTACATCCACTGAAGCTTTCTTT. The V call is TRBV5-1, the J call TRBJ1-1; the D is unclear. CDR1 SGHRS and CDR2 YFSETQ come from the germline V gene. V was clipped by 0 bases and J by 4 bases, with 7 bases between them. CDR3 length: 13 residues.

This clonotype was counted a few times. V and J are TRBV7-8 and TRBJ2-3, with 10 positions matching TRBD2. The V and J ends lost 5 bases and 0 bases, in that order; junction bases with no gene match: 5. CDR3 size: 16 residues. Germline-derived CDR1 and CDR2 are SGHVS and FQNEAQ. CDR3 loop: CASSGLAAKSTDTQYF. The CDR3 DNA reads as TGTGCCAGCAGCGGACTAGCGGCTAAAAGCACAGATACGCAGTATTTT.

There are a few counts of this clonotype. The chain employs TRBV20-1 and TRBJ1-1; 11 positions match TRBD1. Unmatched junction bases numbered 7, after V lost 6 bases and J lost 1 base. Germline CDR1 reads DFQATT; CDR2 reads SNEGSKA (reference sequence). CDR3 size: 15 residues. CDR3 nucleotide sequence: TGCAGTGCCCTCGGGGACAGGGGGGGGAACACTGAAGCTTTCTTT. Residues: CSALGDRGGNTEAFF.

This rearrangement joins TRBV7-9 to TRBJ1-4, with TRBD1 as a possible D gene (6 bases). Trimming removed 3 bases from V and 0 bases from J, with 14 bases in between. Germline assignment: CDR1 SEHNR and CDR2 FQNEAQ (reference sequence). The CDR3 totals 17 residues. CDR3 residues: CASSFSVGGATNEKLFF. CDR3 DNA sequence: TGTGCCAGCAGCTTCTCGGTCGGGGGCGCAACTAATGAAAAACTGTTTTTT.

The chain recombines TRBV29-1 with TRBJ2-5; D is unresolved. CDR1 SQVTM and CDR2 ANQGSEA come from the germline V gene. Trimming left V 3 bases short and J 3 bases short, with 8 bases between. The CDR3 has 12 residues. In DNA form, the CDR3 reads TGCAGCGTTGAGGCCCGGGAAGAGACCCAGTACTTC. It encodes CSVEAREETQYF.

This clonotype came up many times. The DNA for the CDR3 is TGTGCCAGCAGCTCCGATGGACTGGGGGAAGAGCAGTACTTC. It codes for CASSSDGLGEEQYF. The chain couples TRBV5-6 to TRBJ2-7, with D possibly called TRBD1 or TRBD2 (5 bases each). CDR3 length: 14 amino acids. The V and J ends lost 3 bases and 7 bases respectively, with 17 bases between them. From germline, CDR1 is SGHDT and CDR2 YYEEEE.

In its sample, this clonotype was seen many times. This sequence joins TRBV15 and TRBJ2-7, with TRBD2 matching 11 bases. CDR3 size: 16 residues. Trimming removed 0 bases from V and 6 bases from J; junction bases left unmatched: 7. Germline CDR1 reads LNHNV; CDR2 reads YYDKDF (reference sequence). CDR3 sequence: CATSRDLAGGVREQYF. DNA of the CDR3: TGTGCCACCAGCAGAGATCTAGCGGGAGGAGTCCGCGAGCAGTACTTC.